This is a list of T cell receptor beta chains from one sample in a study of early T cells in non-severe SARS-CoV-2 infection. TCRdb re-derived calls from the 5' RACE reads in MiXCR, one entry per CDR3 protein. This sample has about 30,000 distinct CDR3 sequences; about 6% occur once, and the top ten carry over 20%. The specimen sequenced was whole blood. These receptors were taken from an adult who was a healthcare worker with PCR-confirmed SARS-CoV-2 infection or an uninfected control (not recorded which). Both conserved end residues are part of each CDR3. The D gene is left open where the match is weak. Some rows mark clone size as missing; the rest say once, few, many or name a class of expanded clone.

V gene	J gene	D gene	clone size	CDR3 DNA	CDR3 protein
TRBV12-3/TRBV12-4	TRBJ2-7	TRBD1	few	TGTGCCAGCAGTTTTAGACAGGGGGTTGGCGAGCAGTACTTC	CASSFRQGVGEQYF
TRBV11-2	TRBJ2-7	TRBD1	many	TGTGCCAGCAGCTTTGGAACAGGGGGCGCAGTCGACGAGCAGTACTTC	CASSFGTGGAVDEQYF
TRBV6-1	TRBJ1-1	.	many	TGTGCCAGCAGAGGACATATGAACACTGAAGCTTTCTTT	CASRGHMNTEAFF
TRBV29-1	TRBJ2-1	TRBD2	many	TGCAGCGTTGCAGGGACTAGCCTCGATGAGCAGTTCTTC	CSVAGTSLDEQFF
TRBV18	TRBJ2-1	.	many	TGTGCCAGCTCACCTAGGAAGGGGGAGAGCTCCTACAATGAGCAGTTCTTC	CASSPRKGESSYNEQFF
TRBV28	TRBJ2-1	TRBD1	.	TGTGCCAGCAGATCGGGACAGGGGGGGTACAATGAGCAGTTCTTC	CASRSGQGGYNEQFF
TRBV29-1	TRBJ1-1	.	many	TGCAGCGCCTCCGAAACCCAAGCTTTCTTT	CSASETQAFF
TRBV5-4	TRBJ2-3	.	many	TGTGCCAGCAGCTTGGCCCGGACCAGCACAGATACGCAGTATTTT	CASSLARTSTDTQYF
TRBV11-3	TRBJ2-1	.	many	TGTGCCAGCAGCTTAATACTAGCTACCTACAATGAGCAGTTCTTC	CASSLILATYNEQFF
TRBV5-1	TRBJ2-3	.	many	TGCGCCAGCAGCTTAAGTGGGTTTTTAGATACGCAGTATTTT	CASSLSGFLDTQYF
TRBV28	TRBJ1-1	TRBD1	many	TGTGCCAGCAGTTCGTGGGGGACAGGGCTGAACACTGAAGCTTTCTTT	CASSSWGTGLNTEAFF
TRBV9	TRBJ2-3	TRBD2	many	TGTGCCAGCAGCGGAGGGACTAGCGGGAGTGTGACAGATACGCAGTATTTT	CASSGGTSGSVTDTQYF
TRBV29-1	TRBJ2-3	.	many	TGCAGCTCCTATAGGGGGGATACGCAGTATTTT	CSSYRGDTQYF
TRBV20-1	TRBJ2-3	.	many	TGCAGTGCAGTTTTCACAGATACGCAGTATTTT	CSAVFTDTQYF
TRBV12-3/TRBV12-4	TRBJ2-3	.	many	TGTGCCAGCAGTTTGCACCGCTCAGATACGCAGTATTTT	CASSLHRSDTQYF
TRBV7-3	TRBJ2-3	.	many	TGTGCCAGCAGCTTCTTCCAAAGCACAGATACGCAGTATTTT	CASSFFQSTDTQYF
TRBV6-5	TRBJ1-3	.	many	TGTGCCAGCAGTTCTGAGGACGCGAGGGGAAACACCATATATTTT	CASSSEDARGNTIYF
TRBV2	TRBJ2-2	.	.	TGTGCCAGGGGGACCGGATCGAACACCGGGGAGCTGTTTTTT	CARGTGSNTGELFF
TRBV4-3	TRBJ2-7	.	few	TGCGCCAGCAGCCAAGATGAGTCTTACGAGCAGTACTTC	CASSQDESYEQYF